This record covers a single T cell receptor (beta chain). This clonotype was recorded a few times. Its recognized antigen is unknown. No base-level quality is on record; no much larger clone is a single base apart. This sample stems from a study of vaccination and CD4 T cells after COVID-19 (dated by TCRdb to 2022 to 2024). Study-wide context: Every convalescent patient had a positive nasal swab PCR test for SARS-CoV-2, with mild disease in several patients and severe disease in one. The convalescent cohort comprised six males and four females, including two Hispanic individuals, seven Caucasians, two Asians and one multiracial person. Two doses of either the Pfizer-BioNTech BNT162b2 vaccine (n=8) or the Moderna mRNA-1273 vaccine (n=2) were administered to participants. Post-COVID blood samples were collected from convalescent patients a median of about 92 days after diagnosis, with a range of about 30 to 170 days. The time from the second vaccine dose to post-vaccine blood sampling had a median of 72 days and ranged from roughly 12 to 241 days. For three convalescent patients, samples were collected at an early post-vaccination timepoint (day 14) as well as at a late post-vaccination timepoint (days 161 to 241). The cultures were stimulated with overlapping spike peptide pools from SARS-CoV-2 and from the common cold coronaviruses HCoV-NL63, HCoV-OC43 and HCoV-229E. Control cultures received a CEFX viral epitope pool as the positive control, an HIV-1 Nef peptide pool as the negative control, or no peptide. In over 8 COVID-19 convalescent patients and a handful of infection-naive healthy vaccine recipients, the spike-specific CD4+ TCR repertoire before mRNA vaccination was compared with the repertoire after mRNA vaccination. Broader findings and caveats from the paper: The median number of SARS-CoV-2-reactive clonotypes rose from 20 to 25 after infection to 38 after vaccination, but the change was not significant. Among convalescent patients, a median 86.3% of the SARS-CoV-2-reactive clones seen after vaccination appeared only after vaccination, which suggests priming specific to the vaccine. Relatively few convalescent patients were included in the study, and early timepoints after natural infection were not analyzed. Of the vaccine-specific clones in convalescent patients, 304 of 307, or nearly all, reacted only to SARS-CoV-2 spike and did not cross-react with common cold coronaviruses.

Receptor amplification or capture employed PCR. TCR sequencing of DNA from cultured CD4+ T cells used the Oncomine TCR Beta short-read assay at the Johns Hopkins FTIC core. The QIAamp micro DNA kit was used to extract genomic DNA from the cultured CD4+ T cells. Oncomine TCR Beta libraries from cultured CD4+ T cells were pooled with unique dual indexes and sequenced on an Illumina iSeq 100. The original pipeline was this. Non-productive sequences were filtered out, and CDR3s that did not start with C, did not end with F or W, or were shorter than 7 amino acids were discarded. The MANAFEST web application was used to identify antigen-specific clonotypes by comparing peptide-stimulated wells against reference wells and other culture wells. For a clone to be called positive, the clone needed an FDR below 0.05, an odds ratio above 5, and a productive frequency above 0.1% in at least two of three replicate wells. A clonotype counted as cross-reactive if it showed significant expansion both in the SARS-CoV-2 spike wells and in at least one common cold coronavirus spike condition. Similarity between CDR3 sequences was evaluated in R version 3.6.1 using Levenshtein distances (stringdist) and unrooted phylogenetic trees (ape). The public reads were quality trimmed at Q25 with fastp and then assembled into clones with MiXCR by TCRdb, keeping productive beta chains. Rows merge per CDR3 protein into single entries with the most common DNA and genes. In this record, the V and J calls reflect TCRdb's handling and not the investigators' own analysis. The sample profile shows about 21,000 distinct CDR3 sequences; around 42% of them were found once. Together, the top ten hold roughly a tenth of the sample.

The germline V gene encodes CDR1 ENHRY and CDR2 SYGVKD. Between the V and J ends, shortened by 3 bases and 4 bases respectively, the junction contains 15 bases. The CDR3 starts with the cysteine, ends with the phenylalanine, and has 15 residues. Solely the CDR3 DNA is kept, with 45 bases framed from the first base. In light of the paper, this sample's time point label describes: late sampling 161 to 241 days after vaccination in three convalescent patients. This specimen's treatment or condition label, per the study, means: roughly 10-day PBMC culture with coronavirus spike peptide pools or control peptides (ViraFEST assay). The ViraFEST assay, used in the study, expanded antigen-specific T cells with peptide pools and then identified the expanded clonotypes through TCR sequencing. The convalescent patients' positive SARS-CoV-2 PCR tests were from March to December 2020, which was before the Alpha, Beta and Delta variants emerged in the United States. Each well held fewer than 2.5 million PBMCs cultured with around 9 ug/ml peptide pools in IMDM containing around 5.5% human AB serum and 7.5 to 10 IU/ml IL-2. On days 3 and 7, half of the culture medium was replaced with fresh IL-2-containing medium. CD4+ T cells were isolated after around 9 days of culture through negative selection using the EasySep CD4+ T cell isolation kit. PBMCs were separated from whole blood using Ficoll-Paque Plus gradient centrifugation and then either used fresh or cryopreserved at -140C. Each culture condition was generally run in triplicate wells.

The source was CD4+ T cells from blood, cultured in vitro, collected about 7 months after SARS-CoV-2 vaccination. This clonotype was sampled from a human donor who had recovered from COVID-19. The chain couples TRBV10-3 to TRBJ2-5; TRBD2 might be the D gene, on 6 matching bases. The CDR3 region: CAISDASRGLETQYF. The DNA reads TGTGCCATCAGTGACGCGTCTCGGGGGTTAGAGACCCAGTACTTC.